This T cell receptor beta chain was sequenced during a study of T cell responses to AZD1222 COVID-19 vaccine (dated by TCRdb to the early 2020s). About the full investigation: Because spike-specific TCR depth and breadth did not differ between the two schedules, AZD1222 recipients who got a second dose at roughly 4 weeks were pooled with those who got a second dose at roughly 12 weeks. TCR sequencing covered some 240 trial participants: 207 given two doses of AZD1222 and 26 given two doses of MenACWY control vaccine. Enrollment into the trials was organized by age into subgroups of 18-55, 56-69 and 70-plus years, and those subgroups contained roughly 150, 30 and 60 TCR-sequenced participants, respectively.

Including the terminal cysteine and phenylalanine, the CDR3 comprises 16 residues. Only the CDR3 DNA is retained, 48 bases long and in frame from the first base. CDR1 LGHNA and CDR2 YSLEER are derived from the germline V gene. V and J are truncated by 4 bases and 7 bases respectively, leaving an intervening sequence of 20 bases. Read against the paper, the sample's time point label means: baseline before first vaccination. Samples from vaccinated people were obtained from the UK trials COV001 and COV002, which included a single-blind randomized controlled phase 2/3 trial of AZD1222 (ChAdOx1 nCoV-19) in healthy adults. For TCRbeta chain sequencing, PBMC samples were collected from trial participants at day 0 and at day 28 after the second dose. Worth noting for this clone: Its target antigen remains unknown. No qualities accompany the bases; no much larger clone lies one base away.

Paper-wide results and their limitations: Nearly half of unique spike-specific TCRs reportedly recognized epitopes outside regions mutated in the B.1.351 and B.1.1.7 variants. Spike-specific TCR breadth and depth rose significantly after two AZD1222 doses compared with day 0 and with MenACWY recipients. The vaccine-associated CD4 TCRs covered the entire spike protein, and the dominant responses fell in regions 160-218 and 743-854. Most participants were white British and females outnumbered males, and the authors suggested that clonal diversity may have been underestimated. Conclusions about previously exposed vaccinees are limited, since just 5 or 6 AZD1222 recipients were seropositive for SARS-CoV-2 at baseline. Because no samples from the day 14 peak response were available, repertoires could be characterized only after the peak T cell response. The 56-69-year group was small, and its depth increase did not reach significance, likely because of low power.

The CDR3 regions of human TCRbeta chains were analyzed by immunosequencing. As for how the authors treated the data: Repertoire TCRs were checked for matches against a reference library of SARS-CoV-2-specific TCRs that had been generated using the MIRA antigen-specificity platform. Breadth was defined as the fraction of unique TCRs that were SARS-CoV-2-associated. Depth was defined as the fraction of total T cells that were SARS-CoV-2-associated. Using the MIRA data, every spike-specific TCR was mapped to the spike region that the TCR reacted to and assigned to either a CD4 or a CD8 class. Log10-transformed breadth and depth values were compared by one-way ANOVA with Sidak's multiple comparisons tests. TCRdb took over this immuneACCESS table, retaining in-frame rearrangements with V and J assigned. Such tables are incomplete; in checked studies, under half of the missing clones stem from an unresolved V gene, and the remainder is unexplained. V, J and clone size were drawn from that table, and D and trimming were deduced from the DNA. Counted in this sample were 100,000 to 150,000 clones; just over 85% of them appeared once. The ten most abundant clones make up about 8.3% of the sample.

The V and J segments used are TRBV4-3 and TRBJ2-1; the D gene cannot be named for sure. This specimen consisted of peripheral blood, obtained on day 0 of AZD1222 vaccination. The receptor's source is an adult in good health. CDR3 reads: CASSPKGNSRRNEQFF. Read as DNA, the sequence is TGCGCCAGCAGCCCCAAAGGTAATAGCCGTCGTAATGAGCAGTTCTTC.